These 9 T cell receptor beta chains originate from one sample sequenced in a study of CD8 T cells in ankylosing spondylitis. One entry per CDR3 protein results from TCRdb running MiXCR on the 5' RACE reads. This repertoire shows just under 350,000 distinct CDR3 sequences, over 12% found once; its top ten account for 0.95% to 1.4%. The sequenced sample was blood, either unsorted or a sorted T cell fraction (not recorded which). These receptors all come from a male donor with ankylosing spondylitis or in good health (not recorded which).

This clonotype has more than one count but fewer than ten. V gene TRBV11-2 combines with J gene TRBJ2-3, with 8 bases lining up with TRBD2. The germline V gene encodes CDR1 SGHAT and CDR2 FQNNGV. V lost 5 bases and J lost 5; bases outside the gene matches: 12. The CDR3 runs 16 residues. CDR3 sequence reads: CASSRGIARGVDTQYF. The CDR3 DNA reads as TGTGCCAGCAGCCGCGGGATCGCGCGGGGGGTAGATACGCAGTATTTT.

The chain has TRBV6-5 and TRBJ2-1, with D perhaps matching TRBD2 (5 bases). The length of the CDR3 is 18 residues. The ends were cut back, 2 bases at V and 5 bases at J, with 22 bases in the middle. Germline CDR1 reads MNHEY; CDR2 reads SVGAGI. The DNA for the CDR3 is TGTGCCAGCAGTTACCGCGACGCTGTCAGCGGCAGACACAATGAGCAGTTCTTC. This encodes CASSYRDAVSGRHNEQFF.

This clonotype was seen a handful of times. The CDR3 nucleotides read TGCAGCGTTGATCAGGGTTATGGCTACACCTTC. The encoded protein is CSVDQGYGYTF. V usage is TRBV29-1 and J usage is TRBJ1-2; weak D call: TRBD1 (5 bases). The germline V gene encodes CDR1 SQVTM and CDR2 ANQGSEA. The V end lost 3 bases, the J end lost 5 bases, and 7 bases lay between the germline ends. The CDR3 spans 11 residues.

This clonotype was recorded at least ten times. This chain joins TRBV9 and TRBJ1-2; D gene unclear. Trimming removed 0 bases at V and 0 bases at J, with 9 bases between. Germline values: CDR1 SGDLS, CDR2 YYNGEE. CDR3 length: 15 amino acids. CDR3 in DNA: TGTGCCAGCAGCGTAGAGCCGGGAGCTAACTATGGCTACACCTTC. Translation: CASSVEPGANYGYTF.

This clonotype turned up a few times. The chain has TRBV3-1 and TRBJ1-1; perhaps TRBD1 as D (6 bases). Germline loops: CDR1 LGHDT, CDR2 YNNKEL (reference sequence). CDR3 length: 14 residues. V was pared by 1 base and J by 4 bases, with 10 bases between. CDR3 loop: CASSQGGALTEAFF. In DNA, the CDR3 is TGTGCCAGCAGCCAAGGGGGGGCCCTCACTGAAGCTTTCTTT.

The chain employs TRBV3-1 and TRBJ1-1; 9 bases line up with TRBD1. Trimming at V came to 1 base and at J to 6 bases, leaving 6 bases not matched to a gene. This CDR3 is built from 15 residues. Germline lookup yields CDR1 LGHDT and CDR2 YNNKEL (reference sequence). The CDR3 here is CASSQGDRVSAEAFF. CDR3 bases: TGTGCCAGCAGCCAAGGGGACAGGGTCTCTGCTGAAGCTTTCTTT.

This clonotype was counted a few times. The gene calls are TRBV5-1 and TRBJ2-5; weak D call: TRBD1 (5 bases). Trimming stripped 0 bases from V and 3 bases from J, with 9 bases between. The length of the CDR3 is 14 residues. Germline V gene data show CDR1 as SGHRS and CDR2 as YFSETQ. This chain's CDR3 is CASSLGQDKETQYF. The DNA of the CDR3 is TGCGCCAGCAGCTTGGGCCAGGACAAAGAGACCCAGTACTTC.

The V and J genes are TRBV20-1 and TRBJ2-7, with 13 bases fitting TRBD2. Germline trimming cut 5 bases from V and 3 bases from J; bases unmatched to any gene: 4. The germline CDR1 and CDR2 sequences are DFQATT and SNEGSKA (reference sequence). The CDR3 consists of 14 residues. The CDR3 region is CSARGLAGFYEQYF. The CDR3 nucleotides are TGCAGTGCTCGGGGACTAGCGGGGTTCTACGAGCAGTACTTC.

CDR3 protein: CASKQRPGQGEGELFF. The CDR3 region has the DNA TGCGCCAGCAAGCAAAGGCCGGGACAGGGGGAGGGGGAGCTGTTTTTT. This chain joins TRBV4-1 and TRBJ2-2; 11 bases align to TRBD1. V lost 7 bases, J lost 8 bases, and 12 bases stayed unmatched. The CDR3 is 16 amino acids. Germline values: CDR1 MGHRA, CDR2 YSYEKL.